This T cell receptor (beta chain) was identified during a study of T-cell memory formation after mild COVID-19. Broader study findings: A subset of responding clones appeared in pre-infection memory, suggesting cross-reactive memory joined. The study found balanced CD4/CD8 in clones contracting day 15 to 85 and a CD4+ lean in later expanders.

The germline V gene encodes CDR1 SGHTA and CDR2 FQGTGA. Trimming took 5 bases from V and 8 from J, leaving 18 bases between them. The CDR3 is made up of 14 amino acids. The authors produced TCR alpha and TCR beta cDNA libraries with sample barcodes and UMIs by 5'RACE using constant-segment primers. TCRdb analysed the 5' RACE reads with MiXCR anew, one entry per CDR3 protein. The sample has around 430,000 distinct CDR3 sequences; about 17% are singletons. This clonotype was counted a few times. Antigen: not known. The genes are TRBV7-3 and TRBJ1-1; tentatively, D is TRBD1 (6 bases). Sequencing input: PBMCs or a T cell subset sorted from them (not recorded which). The TCR originated in a man younger than 30 who had mild COVID-19 (a few samples of this study predate the infection). Cell type and time point are not known. This CDR3 reads CASSQRPGGPEAFF. DNA of the CDR3: TGTGCCAGCAGCCAAAGGCCGGGGGGCCCCGAAGCTTTCTTT.